This T cell receptor (beta chain) is from a study of shared clonotypes between healthy human individuals. Study-wide findings and caveats: The generation probabilities recorded for non-shared clonotypes fell below those of clonotypes shared by all four donors.

The repertoire was sequenced with immunoSEQ multiplex PCR; TCRdb's copy has only in-frame clones and lacks some. In the table there are approximately 2,300,000 clones, around 90% of which are singletons. A note on this clone: What it recognizes is unknown. Other DNA variants within this sample encode the same CDR3.

Germline values: CDR1 SGDLS, CDR2 YYNGEE. Trimming stripped 0 bases from V and 2 bases from J, with 7 bases between. This CDR3 spans 14 amino acids. The TCR comes from a man aged 18 to 29 in good health. Some clones in this sample may be carry-over from other donors' samples. J is TRBJ2-3 and V is TRBV9, with no clear D. Sequenced input: naive CD4+ T cells from PBMCs. Subset of the sample: CD45RA+ positively selected. The CDR3 protein is CASSVAGNTDTQYF. CDR3 in DNA: TGTGCCAGCAGCGTAGCTGGGAACACAGATACGCAGTATTTT.